The clone carrying this T cell receptor beta chain was seen a handful of times. This record belongs to a study of blood T cell repertoires in COVID-19. Source study methods: Cell counts per sample came from amplifying reference gene primers. Clones were read by immunoSEQ multiplex PCR, and TCRdb kept only the in-frame ones, dropping some. D and trimming come from the DNA, and the V and J calls and clone size come from that table. The sample lists hundreds of thousands of clones; 87% were seen once. Per germline, CDR1 SGHNT and CDR2 YYREEE (reference sequence). This CDR3 has 14 residues. V shed 5 bases and J 5 bases; nucleotides not matched to a gene: 10.

This sequence joins TRBV5-4 and TRBJ2-7; 7 bases line up with TRBD1. Specimen: PBMCs or T cells enriched from blood (not recorded which). The receptor was derived from a woman under 30 with acute COVID-19. In nucleotides, the CDR3 is TGTGCCAGCAGTTTACAGGGGTCAGTCCACGAGCAGTACTTC. This codes for CASSLQGSVHEQYF.